A selection of T cell receptor beta chains follows, all from one sample in a study of shared clonotypes between healthy human individuals. The table came from immunoSEQ multiplex PCR; TCRdb's copy has only in-frame clones and leaves some out. This sample has roughly 2.5 million clones; around nine tenths occur once, and the top ten carry around 0.14%. Sample: naive CD4+ T cells sorted from blood. The receptors stem from a man between 18 and 35 years old in good health. CDR3s include the opening cysteine and the closing phenylalanine or tryptophan. The order of the fields is CDR3 DNA, CDR3 protein, CDR3 length, clone size, V gene, D gene, J gene. The D gene is left open where the match is weak. Rows may omit the clone size; those that give it use once, few, many or a size class.

cdr3_nt: TGTGCCAGCAGCAAATTCAGGGGCGAATTGCTCCAGAGCTCCTACAATGAGCAGTTCTTC
cdr3_aa: CASSKFRGELLQSSYNEQFF
cdr3_length: 20
clone_size: .
v_call: TRBV21-1
d_call: .
j_call: TRBJ2-1

cdr3_nt: TGTGCCTGGAGTTTGGAGACTAGCGGGGACTATGCTGAGCAGTTCTTC
cdr3_aa: CAWSLETSGDYAEQFF
cdr3_length: 16
clone_size: .
v_call: TRBV30
d_call: TRBD2
j_call: TRBJ2-1

cdr3_nt: TGTGCCAGCAGTGAATGGGAGACAGGAGCTGGGGCCAACGTCCTGACTTTC
cdr3_aa: CASSEWETGAGANVLTF
cdr3_length: 17
clone_size: .
v_call: TRBV25-1
d_call: .
j_call: TRBJ2-6

cdr3_nt: TGTGCCAGCAGGGCCCTCAGTCCTTCCGAAGCTTTCTTT
cdr3_aa: CASRALSPSEAFF
cdr3_length: 13
clone_size: .
v_call: TRBV2
d_call: .
j_call: TRBJ1-1

cdr3_nt: TGTGCCAGCACCCGGGACAGGTTCTATGGCTACACCTTC
cdr3_aa: CASTRDRFYGYTF
cdr3_length: 13
clone_size: .
v_call: TRBV7-9
d_call: TRBD1
j_call: TRBJ1-2

cdr3_nt: TGTGCCAGCAGCGCCCAAGGGGAAGGAAACACCATATATTTT
cdr3_aa: CASSAQGEGNTIYF
cdr3_length: 14
clone_size: .
v_call: TRBV7-9
d_call: .
j_call: TRBJ1-3

cdr3_nt: TGCGCCAGCAGCCAAAGCAGGGTCTCCTACGAGCAGTACTTC
cdr3_aa: CASSQSRVSYEQYF
cdr3_length: 14
clone_size: .
v_call: TRBV4-3
d_call: .
j_call: TRBJ2-7

cdr3_nt: TGTGCCAGTCTCCGGGGCGAAGAGACCCAGTACTTC
cdr3_aa: CASLRGEETQYF
cdr3_length: 12
clone_size: .
v_call: TRBV2
d_call: .
j_call: TRBJ2-5

cdr3_nt: TGTGCCAGCAGCCAAGATCGGGACAGGGGGCGCGTAGAGACCCAGTACTTC
cdr3_aa: CASSQDRDRGRVETQYF
cdr3_length: 17
clone_size: .
v_call: TRBV4-2
d_call: TRBD1
j_call: TRBJ2-5

cdr3_nt: TGTGCCAGCAGTGAAAGGGCGAGGACTGAAGCTTTCTTT
cdr3_aa: CASSERARTEAFF
cdr3_length: 13
clone_size: .
v_call: TRBV6-1
d_call: .
j_call: TRBJ1-1

cdr3_nt: TGTGCCAGCAGCTTAAGGGGGGCATACAATGAGCAGTTCTTC
cdr3_aa: CASSLRGAYNEQFF
cdr3_length: 14
clone_size: .
v_call: TRBV7-3
d_call: .
j_call: TRBJ2-1

cdr3_nt: TGTGCCAGCAGTACTACAGGTAACTATGGCTACACCTTC
cdr3_aa: CASSTTGNYGYTF
cdr3_length: 13
clone_size: .
v_call: TRBV6-5
d_call: .
j_call: TRBJ1-2

cdr3_nt: TGTGCCATCCAACGAGGTCCTAACACTGAAGCTTTCTTT
cdr3_aa: CAIQRGPNTEAFF
cdr3_length: 13
clone_size: .
v_call: TRBV6-5
d_call: .
j_call: TRBJ1-1

cdr3_nt: TGTGCCAGCTCACGCGGACAGGGGGCACTAGGTGAGCAGTTCTTC
cdr3_aa: CASSRGQGALGEQFF
cdr3_length: 15
clone_size: .
v_call: TRBV18
d_call: TRBD1
j_call: TRBJ2-1

cdr3_nt: TGTGCCAGCAGCGTGCAGGGAGGCACCGGGGAGCTGTTTTTT
cdr3_aa: CASSVQGGTGELFF
cdr3_length: 14
clone_size: .
v_call: TRBV9
d_call: .
j_call: TRBJ2-2

cdr3_nt: TGTGCCAGCAGCCTCAGACTAGCCTCTGGAGATGAGCAGTTCTTC
cdr3_aa: CASSLRLASGDEQFF
cdr3_length: 15
clone_size: .
v_call: TRBV4-2
d_call: TRBD2
j_call: TRBJ2-1

cdr3_nt: TGCGCCAGCAGCTCGGGAGCGGGAGTGTTTTCCGAGCAGTACTTC
cdr3_aa: CASSSGAGVFSEQYF
cdr3_length: 15
clone_size: .
v_call: TRBV5-1
d_call: TRBD2
j_call: TRBJ2-7

cdr3_nt: TGCGCCAGCAGTGAGTCGGGACAGGGGAGAACCCGCGCCAAAAACATTCAGTACTTC
cdr3_aa: CASSESGQGRTRAKNIQYF
cdr3_length: 19
clone_size: .
v_call: TRBV10-2
d_call: TRBD1
j_call: TRBJ2-4

cdr3_nt: TGTGCCTGGACGCAGGGAATTGGCGCCTACGAGCAGTACTTC
cdr3_aa: CAWTQGIGAYEQYF
cdr3_length: 14
clone_size: .
v_call: TRBV30
d_call: .
j_call: TRBJ2-7

cdr3_nt: TGTGCCAGTAGTAACCGGGACCGGGAAAAACTGTTTTTT
cdr3_aa: CASSNRDREKLFF
cdr3_length: 13
clone_size: .
v_call: TRBV19
d_call: .
j_call: TRBJ1-4

cdr3_nt: TGTGCCAGTAGTGCCGCGGGTCCGTTAGCTAACTATGGCTACACCTTC
cdr3_aa: CASSAAGPLANYGYTF
cdr3_length: 16
clone_size: .
v_call: TRBV19
d_call: .
j_call: TRBJ1-2

cdr3_nt: TGTGCCACCAGCAGAGATCGCGGGGGGGACACTAGCAATCAGCCCCAGCATTTT
cdr3_aa: CATSRDRGGDTSNQPQHF
cdr3_length: 18
clone_size: .
v_call: TRBV15
d_call: .
j_call: TRBJ1-5

cdr3_nt: TGTGCCATCCCTGCGGAGGGGGCGGTCTATGGCTACACCTTC
cdr3_aa: CAIPAEGAVYGYTF
cdr3_length: 14
clone_size: .
v_call: TRBV10-3
d_call: TRBD1
j_call: TRBJ1-2

cdr3_nt: TGTGCCAGCAGCCCGGGGGGGGCCTCCCCCTACGAGCAGTACTTC
cdr3_aa: CASSPGGASPYEQYF
cdr3_length: 15
clone_size: once
v_call: TRBV28
d_call: TRBD2
j_call: TRBJ2-7

cdr3_nt: TGTGCCAGCAGACGAGCGGGAGGGCGGTACGAGCAGTACTTC
cdr3_aa: CASRRAGGRYEQYF
cdr3_length: 14
clone_size: .
v_call: TRBV28
d_call: TRBD2
j_call: TRBJ2-7

cdr3_nt: TGTGCCACCCTTAGGGTTAGCGGGGCGAACACCGGGGAGCTGTTTTTT
cdr3_aa: CATLRVSGANTGELFF
cdr3_length: 16
clone_size: .
v_call: TRBV27
d_call: TRBD2
j_call: TRBJ2-2